The rows below give T cell receptor beta chains drawn from one sample of a study of blood T cell repertoires in COVID-19. Sequencing used immunoSEQ multiplex PCR; TCRdb keeps in-frame clones, though not all of them. The sample contains roughly 140,000 clones, more than 70% of which appear only once. Sequencing used peripheral blood. All receptors come from a man aged 55 to 70 with active or convalescent COVID-19. The CDR3 runs from the conserved cysteine through the conserved F or W. The order of the fields is J gene, clone size, V gene, D gene, CDR3 protein. D genes are given only for firm matches. A clone size is listed for some rows: how often the clone was seen (once, few, many), or a class if it is expanded.

>TRBJ2-3|-|TRBV9|-
CASSPRTLIDTQYF
>TRBJ1-4|few|TRBV27|-
CASSRTGFNEKLFF
>TRBJ1-4|-|TRBV7-9|-
CASSFNREIVFF
>TRBJ1-6|-|TRBV4-2|TRBD1
CASSQETGGRSPLHF
>TRBJ2-7|-|TRBV9|TRBD1
CASSVTGAYEQYF
>TRBJ2-5|many|TRBV19|-
CASSMTSRETQYF
>TRBJ1-1|once|TRBV18|-
CASSALVAGSGGEAFF
>TRBJ2-1|-|TRBV7-2|TRBD1
CASSLVGDRFNEQFF
>TRBJ2-3|-|TRBV7-2|-
CASSLGRSRSTDTQYF
>TRBJ1-2|-|TRBV4-1|TRBD1
CASSQDPGTANYGYTF
>TRBJ2-1|-|TRBV3-1/TRBV3-2|-
CASRRESSYNEQFF
>TRBJ1-2|-|TRBV18|-
CASSPKSGAGYTF
>TRBJ1-2|-|TRBV6-6|TRBD1
CASSQGVTGGYNYGYTF
>TRBJ2-7|few|TRBV6-5|TRBD2
CASKRGISYEQYF
>TRBJ2-1|-|TRBV12-3/TRBV12-4|-
CASSLDSGNEQFF
>TRBJ2-1|-|TRBV7-8|TRBD2
CASTSGGWQFF
>TRBJ2-5|-|TRBV28|TRBD1
CASSSPGTGFGETQYF
>TRBJ1-2|-|TRBV19|TRBD1
CASSRTGVGIDGYTF
>TRBJ1-5|-|TRBV28|TRBD1
CASRATGALGQPQHF
>TRBJ2-1|-|TRBV28|TRBD2
CASSSSTSGRVQFF
>TRBJ2-7|-|TRBV18|TRBD1
CASSGDRATYEQYF
>TRBJ2-7|few|TRBV5-1|TRBD1
CASSWQGEPYYEQYF
>TRBJ2-7|-|TRBV27|TRBD1
CASSTDRAPHYEQYF
>TRBJ2-7|once|TRBV30|-
CAWSGTNPISYEQYF
>TRBJ2-7|-|TRBV9|TRBD1
CASSETGDYEQYF
>TRBJ2-5|-|TRBV6-2/TRBV6-3|TRBD2
CASSRAGTQETQYF
>TRBJ1-1|-|TRBV6-5|-
CASSYAGLNTEAFF
>TRBJ1-4|-|TRBV6-5|-
CASSSRGGNEKLFF
>TRBJ1-2|-|TRBV11-2|-
CASSLGGVNYGYTF
>TRBJ1-3|-|TRBV11-2|-
CASSLYPSVTSSSGNTIYF
>TRBJ2-3|-|TRBV3-1/TRBV3-2|TRBD2
CASSQVAGGVTDTQYF
>TRBJ1-1|-|TRBV4-1|-
CASSQVGGNTEAFF
>TRBJ2-5|-|TRBV5-4|-
CASSLAGGETQYF
>TRBJ1-1|-|TRBV5-4|-
CASTLGGGGTEAFF
>TRBJ2-5|-|TRBV15|TRBD1
CATSRDQGQGRTQYF
>TRBJ2-5|-|TRBV7-2|-
CASSWGLGVGETQYF
>TRBJ2-4|-|TRBV6-1|TRBD2
CACREGKNIQYF
>TRBJ1-2|-|TRBV28|TRBD1
CASSRDRANYGYTF
>TRBJ1-4|once|TRBV28|TRBD1
CASRTGQPEKLFF
>TRBJ1-3|-|TRBV7-2|-
CASSPQGPSGNTIYF
>TRBJ2-7|few|TRBV6-5|-
CASSSRLEQYF
>TRBJ2-1|-|TRBV6-5|TRBD2
CASSYGTSGTFNEQFF
>TRBJ1-1|-|TRBV5-4|-
CASSFGGHTEAFF
>TRBJ2-7|-|TRBV28|TRBD1
CASSPAGQGGSLGEQYF
>TRBJ2-7|medium-sized|TRBV6-6|-
CASKPGQSTYEQYF
>TRBJ2-7|-|TRBV7-2|TRBD2
CASSLDLAGTYEQYF
>TRBJ1-2|once|TRBV15|TRBD1
CATRPDRDKGYGYTF
>TRBJ2-3|-|TRBV7-3|TRBD2
CASSVGLAADTQYF
>TRBJ2-7|-|TRBV15|-
CATSRDVEAYEQYF
>TRBJ1-3|few|TRBV7-4|TRBD1
CASRIAGTGRNTIYF
>TRBJ1-6|-|TRBV18|TRBD1
CASSPPGTGGGNSPLHF
>TRBJ2-3|-|TRBV3-1/TRBV3-2|-
CASSQEGGSTDTQYF
>TRBJ1-5|-|TRBV6-5|-
CASRGSRRDQPQHF
>TRBJ2-7|-|TRBV6-1|-
CASSEERSYEQYF
>TRBJ1-6|-|TRBV9|TRBD1
CASSVGTGASYNSPLHF
>TRBJ1-4|-|TRBV4-1|TRBD1
CASSARQGQNEKLFF
>TRBJ1-1|-|TRBV2|-
CASKLRGNTEAFF
>TRBJ1-4|once|TRBV29-1|-
CSVELRGTEKLFF